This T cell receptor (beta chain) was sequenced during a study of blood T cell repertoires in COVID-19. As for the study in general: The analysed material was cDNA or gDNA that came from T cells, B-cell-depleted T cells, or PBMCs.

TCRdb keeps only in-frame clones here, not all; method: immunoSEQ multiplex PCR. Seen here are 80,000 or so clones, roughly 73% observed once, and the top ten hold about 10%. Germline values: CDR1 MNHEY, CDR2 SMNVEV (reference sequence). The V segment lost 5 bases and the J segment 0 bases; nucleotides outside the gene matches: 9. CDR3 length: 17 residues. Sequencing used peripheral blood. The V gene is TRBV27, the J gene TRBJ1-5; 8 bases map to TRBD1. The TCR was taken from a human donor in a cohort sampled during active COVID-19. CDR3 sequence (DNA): TGTGCCAGCAGTCCAGGGACAGGTTCGTTTAGCAATCAGCCCCAGCATTTT. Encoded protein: CASSPGTGSFSNQPQHF.